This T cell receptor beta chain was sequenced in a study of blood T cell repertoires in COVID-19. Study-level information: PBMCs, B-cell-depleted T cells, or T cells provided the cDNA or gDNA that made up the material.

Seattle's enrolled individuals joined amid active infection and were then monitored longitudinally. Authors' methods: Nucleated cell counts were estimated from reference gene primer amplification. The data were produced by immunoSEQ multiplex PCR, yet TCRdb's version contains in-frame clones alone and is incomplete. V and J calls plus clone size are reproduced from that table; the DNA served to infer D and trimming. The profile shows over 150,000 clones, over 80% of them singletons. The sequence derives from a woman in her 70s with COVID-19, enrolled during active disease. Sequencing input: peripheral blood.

The CDR3 DNA reads as TGTGCCAGCAGCCAGCAGCGGGGACAAGAGACCCAGTACTTC. This translates into CASSQQRGQETQYF. The chain has TRBV7-2 and TRBJ2-5; 7 bases are a match to TRBD2. Germline-derived CDR1 and CDR2 are SGHTA and FQGNSA. The CDR3 runs to 14 residues. V lost 5 bases to trimming and J lost 2 bases; unmatched junction nucleotides: 5.